These T cell receptor beta chains were read from a single sample in a study of T cells in Graves' hyperthyroidism and ophthalmopathy. TCRdb called the multiplex PCR reads again in MiXCR, with one record for every CDR3 protein. The sample lists about 590,000 distinct CDR3 sequences, about 15% occurring once. The specimen sequenced was blood. The receptors come from a woman aged 30 to 39 with Graves' hyperthyroidism. Both conserved end residues are trimmed from each CDR3.

v_call cdr3_aa
TRBV28 ASSPNSVQY
TRBV19 ASFDRGRATEAF
TRBV20-1 SARDWGASTDTQY
TRBV7-9 ASSPPAGGQDTQY
TRBV9 ASSVATSGSLNEQF
TRBV20-1 SASQTGEGPYGYT
TRBV7-2 ASSPRASGSKYEQF
TRBV24-1 ATNPGSPSSTDTQY
TRBV7-2 ASSLSFVLDTQY
TRBV11-1 ASSLYERMGTDTQY
TRBV29-1 SVVDLDSYEQY
TRBV7-9 ASSLVRGEAF
TRBV12-3/TRBV12-4 ASSSDRGEGNTEAF
TRBV27 ASSSVIDRGVYEQY
TRBV11-2 ASSLQGLAGEQY
TRBV15 ATSTQGRTNTEAF
TRBV6-1 ATTPTAGAGTDTQY
TRBV30 AWSLGYGYT
TRBV7-2 ASSLVVGTGEAF
TRBV12-3/TRBV12-4 ASSLRASGEKLF
TRBV14 ASSQVGTSGSKETQY
TRBV5-8 ACSLSGNTEAF
TRBV29-1 SVLDWGTDTQY
TRBV6-6 ASSYSALRLNTEAF
TRBV18 ASSPSDGAYEQY
TRBV10-3 AISRLADVSYNEQF
TRBV20-1 SASRGIQGLSSPLH
TRBV30 AWSQATYNEQF
TRBV19 ASSTFMQRLKNIQY
TRBV5-5 ASSPQGGSGELF
TRBV28 ASSFLGGHTDTQY
TRBV20-1 SAGGTGLADTQY
TRBV13 ASSVGRTGGYTGELS